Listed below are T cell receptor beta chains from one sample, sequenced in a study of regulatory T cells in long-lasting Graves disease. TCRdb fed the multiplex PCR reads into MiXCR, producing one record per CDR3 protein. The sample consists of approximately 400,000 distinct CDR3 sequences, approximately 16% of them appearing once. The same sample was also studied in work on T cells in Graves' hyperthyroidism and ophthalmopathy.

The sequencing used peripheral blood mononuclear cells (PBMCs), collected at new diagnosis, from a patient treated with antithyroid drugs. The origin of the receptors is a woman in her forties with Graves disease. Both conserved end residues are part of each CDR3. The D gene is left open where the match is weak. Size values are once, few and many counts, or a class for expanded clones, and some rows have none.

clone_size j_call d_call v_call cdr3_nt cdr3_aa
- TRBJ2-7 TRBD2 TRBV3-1 TGTGCCAGCAGCGACCAGGCTAGCGGGGGGTCAAGGCCCTACGAGCAGTACTTC CASSDQASGGSRPYEQYF
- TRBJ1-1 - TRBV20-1 TGCAGTGCTCTGGACAGCTGGAACACTGAAGCTTTCTTT CSALDSWNTEAFF
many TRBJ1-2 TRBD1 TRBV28 TGTGCCAGCATGGGCAGGGGGAGCGATGGCTACACCTTC CASMGRGSDGYTF
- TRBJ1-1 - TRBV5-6 TGTGCCAGCAGCTTAGGCAGGGGAGAAAACACTGAAGCTTTCTTT CASSLGRGENTEAFF
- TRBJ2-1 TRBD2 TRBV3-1 TGTGCCAGCAGCCAAGATATGCTAGCGGGAGGCAATGAGCAGTTCTTC CASSQDMLAGGNEQFF
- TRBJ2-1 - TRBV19 TGTGCCAGTAGTCACCTGATAAATGAGCAGTTCTTC CASSHLINEQFF
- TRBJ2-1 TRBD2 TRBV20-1 TGCAGTGCTGATCTTTCGCTAGCGGGAGTCGTCTACAATGAGCAGTTCTTC CSADLSLAGVVYNEQFF
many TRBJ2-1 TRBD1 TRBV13 TGTGCCAGCAGCTTAACTGAAAACCGAAGGGGGCTGGAGCAGTTCTTC CASSLTENRRGLEQFF
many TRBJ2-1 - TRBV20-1 TGCAGTGCCGAAGACAACGGACCCCACAATGAGCAGTTCTTC CSAEDNGPHNEQFF
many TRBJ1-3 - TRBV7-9 TGTGCCAGCAGCTTTGGGGGTTCTGGAAACACCATATATTTT CASSFGGSGNTIYF
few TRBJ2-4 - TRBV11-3 TGTGCCAGCAGCTACCACCATAGACATCTAGCCAAAAACATTCAGTACTTC CASSYHHRHLAKNIQYF
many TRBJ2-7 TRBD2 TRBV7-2 TGTGCCAGCAGCTCGGGACTACCCTCCTACGAGCAGTACTTC CASSSGLPSYEQYF
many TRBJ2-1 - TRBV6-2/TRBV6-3 TGTGCCAGCAGACGACTAGTATACAATGAGCAGTTCTTC CASRRLVYNEQFF
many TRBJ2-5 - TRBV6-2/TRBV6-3 TGTGCCAGCAGTCCATCGACGGAACAAGAGACCCAGTACTTC CASSPSTEQETQYF
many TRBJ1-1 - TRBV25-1 TGTGCCAGCAGTGAGGGGGGACTGATGAACACTGAAGCTTTCTTT CASSEGGLMNTEAFF
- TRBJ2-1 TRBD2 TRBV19 TGTGCCAGTACTGGCCCGGGACTAGGGGTCTACAATGAGCAGTTCTTC CASTGPGLGVYNEQFF
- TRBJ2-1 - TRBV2 TGTGCCAGCAGATTAACGGTAGGGAACAATGAGCAGTTCTTC CASRLTVGNNEQFF
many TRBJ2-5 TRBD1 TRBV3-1 TGTGCCAGCAGCCCAGGGACAGGGACGCAAGAGACCCAGTACTTC CASSPGTGTQETQYF
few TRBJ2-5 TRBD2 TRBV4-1 TGCGCCAGCAGCCAAGAAACTAGCGACGGACCCCCTGAGCAAGAGACCCAGTACTTC CASSQETSDGPPEQETQYF
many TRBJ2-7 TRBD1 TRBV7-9 TGTGCCAGCAGCTCAGGGGGCCGCGAGTACGAGCAGTACTTC CASSSGGREYEQYF
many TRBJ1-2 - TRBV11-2 TGTGCCAGCAGCTTAGACATAAACTATGGCTACACCTTC CASSLDINYGYTF
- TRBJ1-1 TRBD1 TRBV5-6 TGTGCCAGCAGCCGAGACAGGGGAGAAGCTTTCTTT CASSRDRGEAFF
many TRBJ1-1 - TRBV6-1 TGTGCCAGCAATACCGTTCTGGGAGACACTGAAGCTTTCTTT CASNTVLGDTEAFF
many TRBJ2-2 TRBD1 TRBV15 TGTGCCACCAGAAACCGGGACAGAGACACCGGGGAGCTGTTTTTT CATRNRDRDTGELFF
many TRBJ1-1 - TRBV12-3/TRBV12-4 TGTGCCAGCAGTATGGGGGCAGACATGGGGGACACTGAAGCTTTCTTT CASSMGADMGDTEAFF
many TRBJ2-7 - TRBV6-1 TGTGCCAGCAGTGAATATCCGGTTCTCTCCTACGAGCAGTACTTC CASSEYPVLSYEQYF
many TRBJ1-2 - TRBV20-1 TGCAGTGCTAGTCCCGGATTCTATGGCTACACCTTC CSASPGFYGYTF
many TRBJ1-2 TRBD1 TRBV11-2 TGTGCCAGCAGCTCAGGACAGGGCCACTATGGCTACACCTTC CASSSGQGHYGYTF
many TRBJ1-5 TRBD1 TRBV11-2 TGTGCCAGCAGCGCCCAAGGGGGCGCGGGTCAGCCCCAGCATTTT CASSAQGGAGQPQHF
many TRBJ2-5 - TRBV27 TGTGCCAGCAGTTCCCCGTACCAAGAGACCCAGTACTTC CASSSPYQETQYF
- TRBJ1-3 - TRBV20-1 TGCAGTGCTAGGCCTCGAAACTCTGGAAACACCATATATTTT CSARPRNSGNTIYF
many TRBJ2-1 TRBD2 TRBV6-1 TGTGCCAGCAAAGACCCGGGACTAGCGCTTAGGAATGAGCAGTTCTTC CASKDPGLALRNEQFF
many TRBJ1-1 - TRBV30 TGTGCCACCCCTCGGGGCCCAGGGTACACTGAAGCTTTCTTT CATPRGPGYTEAFF
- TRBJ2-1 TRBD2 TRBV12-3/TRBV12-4 TGTGCCAGCAGTCCCCCAGGGACTAGCGGGGAGCAGTTCTTC CASSPPGTSGEQFF
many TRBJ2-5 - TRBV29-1 TGCAGCGGTGGGGGGAAGAGCCAGTACTTC CSGGGKSQYF
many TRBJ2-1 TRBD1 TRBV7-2 TGTGCCAGCAGCTTAGAGGGGACAGGGATTTACAATGAGCAGTTCTTC CASSLEGTGIYNEQFF
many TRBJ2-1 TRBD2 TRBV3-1 TGTGCCAGCAGCCAAAGCCTAGCGGGGGCAGACGATTTC CASSQSLAGADDF
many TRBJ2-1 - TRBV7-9 TGTGCCAGCAGCTTAGATGGGACCCGAGTGGGTGAGCAGTTCTTC CASSLDGTRVGEQFF
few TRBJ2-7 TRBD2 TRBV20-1 TGCAGTGCCGGGGGGCTAGCGGGAGAGGGCTACGAGCAGTACTTC CSAGGLAGEGYEQYF
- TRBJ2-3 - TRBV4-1 TGCGCCAGCAGCTGGAAGGGGGATACGCAGTATTTT CASSWKGDTQYF
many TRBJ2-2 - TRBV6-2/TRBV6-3 TGTGCCAGCAGTTACTCGAGGCGGGTAAACACCGGGGAGCTGTTTTTT CASSYSRRVNTGELFF
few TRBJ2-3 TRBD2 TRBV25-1 TGTGCCAGCAGTGGGCTAGCGGGTACGCAGTATTTT CASSGLAGTQYF
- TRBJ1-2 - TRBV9 TGTGCCAGCAGCGTAGAGGGAGAAAACTATGGCTACACCTTC CASSVEGENYGYTF
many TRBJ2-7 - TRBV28 TGTGCCAGCAGCCCACAGGGCGGGAGCCCCTACGAGCAGTACTTC CASSPQGGSPYEQYF
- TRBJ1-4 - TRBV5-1 TGTGCCAGCAGCCTAGGGACGGAGGTACTGTTTTTT CASSLGTEVLFF